Shown below are 21 T cell receptor beta chains from a single sample sequenced in a study of graft-versus-host responses after intestinal transplantation. The method was immunoSEQ multiplex PCR; TCRdb's version includes in-frame clones alone and lacks a portion of them. Among about 73,000 clones, roughly 90% were seen once, and the ten largest hold around 4%. Their target antigens are unknown. The sample in question was unstimulated CD8+ T cells sorted from spleen or lymph node cells, obtained before transplant. These receptors were collected from a human donor who was the organ donor for an intestinal transplant.

The chain joins TRBV2 to TRBJ2-5; 10 nucleotides agree with TRBD2. Trimming cost V 5 bases and J 1 base; bases outside gene matches: 7. The CDR3 is made up of 16 amino acids. Germline values: CDR1 SNHLY, CDR2 FYNNEI. The CDR3 loop reads CASSLIAGGIQETQYF. The CDR3 bases are TGTGCCAGCAGTCTTATAGCGGGGGGTATCCAAGAGACCCAGTACTTC.

The CDR3 region is CASSVGGASTDTQYF. The CDR3, as DNA: TGTGCCAGCAGCGTCGGTGGGGCTAGCACAGATACGCAGTATTTT. The rearrangement uses TRBV9 and TRBJ2-3; a possible D gene is TRBD1 (5 bases). Trimming shortened V by 2 bases and J by 0 bases, and 10 bases separated the two germline ends. Looked up from germline, CDR1 is SGDLS and CDR2 is YYNGEE. There are 15 residues in the CDR3.

J is TRBJ2-1 and V is TRBV27, with 14 bases lining up with TRBD2. CDR3 length equals 16 residues. Germline V CDR1 and CDR2: MNHEY, SMNVEV (reference sequence). V lost 5 bases, J lost 5 bases, and 5 bases stayed unmatched. This chain's CDR3 is CASSLRTSGGHNEQFF. The CDR3 bases are TGTGCCAGCAGTCTCCGGACTAGCGGGGGGCACAATGAGCAGTTCTTC.

The gene calls are TRBV6-4 and TRBJ2-2; 10 bases match TRBD2. V trimming: 2 bases; J trimming: 3 bases; junction bases outside the gene matches: 0. Germline CDR1 reads MRHNA; CDR2 reads SNTAGT. The CDR3 is 15 residues long. CDR3 DNA sequence: TGTGCCAGCAGTGACAGCGGGGGGGACACCGGGGAGCTGTTTTTT. The encoded protein is CASSDSGGDTGELFF.

The V gene is TRBV5-4, the J gene TRBJ1-2, with D tentatively TRBD1 (6 bases). CDR3 length: 14 amino acids. The germline gives CDR1 SGHNT, CDR2 YYREEE (reference sequence). V was pared by 1 base and J by 6 bases, with 13 bases between. CDR3 in amino acids: CASSLSRGSHGYTF. In nucleotides, the CDR3 is TGTGCCAGCAGCTTGAGTAGGGGGTCCCATGGCTACACCTTC.

This clone was seen a single time. The chain links TRBV4-1 to TRBJ1-2, with 9 bases fitting TRBD1. Germline V CDR1 and CDR2: MGHRA, YSYEKL. V was clipped by 0 bases and J by 1 base; unmatched bases: 3. The CDR3 extends over 16 amino acids. CDR3 DNA sequence: TGCGCCAGCAGCCAAGAGTCGGGACAGGGTAACTATGGCTACACCTTC. It yields the protein CASSQESGQGNYGYTF.

This sequence joins TRBV19 and TRBJ2-2; no reliable D call. V lost 10 bases, J lost 7 bases, and 7 bases lay in between. The CDR3 totals 10 residues. From germline, CDR1 is LNHDA and CDR2 SQIVND (reference sequence). CDR3 coding DNA: TGTGCCACCGGGTACGGGGAGCTGTTTTTT. Its translation is CATGYGELFF.

The chain links TRBV6-1 to TRBJ1-1, with D unclear. This CDR3 region has 15 residues. V was cut by 2 bases and J by 3 bases, with 13 bases left in between. Germline CDR1 MNHNS, CDR2 SASEGT. The CDR3 loop is CASSEPSIIHTEAFF. DNA for the CDR3: TGTGCCAGCAGTGAACCATCTATTATTCACACTGAAGCTTTCTTT.

The V gene is TRBV5-6, the J gene TRBJ2-5; 10 nucleotides agree with TRBD2. J gave up 3 bases and V 2 bases, and 4 bases lay outside the gene matches. There are 15 residues in the CDR3. Looked up from germline, CDR1 is SGHDT and CDR2 is YYEEEE. This CDR3 reads CASSLLGLAEETQYF. CDR3 nucleotide sequence: TGTGCCAGCAGCTTACTTGGACTAGCGGAAGAGACCCAGTACTTC.

The chain joins TRBV6-1 to TRBJ2-2; TRBD1 is a possible D gene (5 bases). The CDR3 totals 16 residues. In germline, CDR1 is MNHNS, CDR2 SASEGT. The V gene lost 3 bases and the J gene lost 1 base, with 12 bases spanning the gap. DNA for the CDR3: TGTGCCAGCAGTGACTTCAGGGATTGGAACACCGGGGAGCTGTTTTTT. It is translated as CASSDFRDWNTGELFF.

This clone has only one observation. CDR3 in DNA: TGTGCCAGCAGCTCTCTAGGATCCGGGGTAGATACGCAGTATTTT. It translates to CASSSLGSGVDTQYF. The V and J genes are TRBV11-2 and TRBJ2-3, with D maybe TRBD2 (5 bases). The CDR3 consists of 15 residues. The V end lost 4 bases, the J end lost 5 bases, and 16 bases lay between the germline ends. Germline V gene lookup returns CDR1 SGHAT and CDR2 FQNNGV.

The chain links TRBV6-5 to TRBJ2-2, with D maybe TRBD1 (6 bases). CDR1 and CDR2 from the germline V gene are MNHEY and SVGAGI. This CDR3 spans 15 amino acids. V lost 4 bases and J 0 bases, leaving 9 bases between the germline ends. The CDR3 region is CASSWGTSNTGELFF. The CDR3 DNA sequence: TGTGCCAGCAGTTGGGGGACATCGAACACCGGGGAGCTGTTTTTT.

V and J are TRBV10-1 and TRBJ2-1; 7 bases agree with TRBD2. There are 17 residues in the CDR3. Germline V gene lookup returns CDR1 WNHNN and CDR2 SYGVQD (reference sequence). The V gene end was trimmed by 6 bases and the J gene end by 6 bases; junction bases not matched to a gene: 17. The CDR3 DNA is TGCGCCAGCAGCCCCGTAGAGTGGCTAGCGGCGGGCAATGAGCAGTTCTTC. It codes for CASSPVEWLAAGNEQFF.

The CDR3 region is CASSLVGGGGEAFF. CDR3 DNA sequence: TGTGCCAGCAGCTTAGTTGGGGGCGGCGGTGAAGCTTTCTTT. The rearrangement joins TRBV11-2 to TRBJ1-1, with a possible D match to TRBD1 (6 bases). The V end lost 1 base, the J end lost 7 bases, and 13 bases lay between the germline ends. The CDR3 is 14 residues long. Germline V gives CDR1 SGHAT, CDR2 FQNNGV.

This clone was seen only once. The V gene is TRBV2, the J gene TRBJ1-6, with 9 bases fitting TRBD1. CDR1 and CDR2 (germline): SNHLY, FYNNEI. Trimming took 4 bases from V and 6 from J; bases not matched to a gene: 4. This CDR3 has 15 amino acids. The CDR3 DNA follows: TGTGCCAGCAGTGGAGGACAGGGGAGTAATTCACCCCTCCACTTT. It codes for CASSGGQGSNSPLHF.

This CDR3 is CASSPIRQGYNEQFF. The CDR3 DNA sequence: TGTGCCAGTAGTCCTATTCGACAGGGCTACAATGAGCAGTTCTTC. This rearrangement joins TRBV19 to TRBJ2-1; 7 nucleotides match TRBD1. Germline CDR1 LNHDA, CDR2 SQIVND (reference sequence). The V segment lost 5 bases and the J segment 3 bases; nucleotides outside the gene matches: 7. The CDR3 is 15 amino acids.

The chain is built from TRBV7-9 and TRBJ2-5; maybe TRBD1 (6 bases). The CDR3 extends over 13 amino acids. The germline gives CDR1 SEHNR, CDR2 FQNEAQ (reference sequence). The V and J ends lost 6 bases and 1 base respectively, with 9 bases between them. DNA of the CDR3: TGTGCCAGCAGTGACAGGCCCCAAGAGACCCAGTACTTC. This encodes CASSDRPQETQYF.

The chain is built from TRBV7-9 and TRBJ1-1; D is possibly TRBD1 (6 bases). The V gene's germline CDR1 is SEHNR and CDR2 FQNEAQ (reference sequence). The V gene lost 2 bases and the J gene lost 4 bases, with 14 bases spanning the gap. This CDR3 region has 15 residues. CDR3 nucleotide sequence: TGTGCCAGCAGCTTATTTGGGGGCGCGGGCACTGAAGCTTTCTTT. Its translation: CASSLFGGAGTEAFF.

The chain has TRBV2 and TRBJ1-1; D might be TRBD1 (5 bases). CDR1 and CDR2 from the germline V gene are SNHLY and FYNNEI. V gave up 7 bases and J gave up 4 bases, with 10 bases separating them. CDR3 size: 12 residues. The CDR3 DNA follows: TGTGCCAGCACCCAGGGCACCACTGAAGCTTTCTTT. Its protein product is CASTQGTTEAFF.

This clone came up a few times. The V gene is TRBV28, the J gene TRBJ1-5, with a weak D call TRBD1 (5 bases). V lost 3 bases and J 0 bases, leaving 15 bases between the germline ends. Germline lookup yields CDR1 MDHEN and CDR2 SYDVKM. CDR3 length equals 17 residues. Here the CDR3 DNA reads TGTGCCAGCAGTTTCGGGGGGAGAGGGGATAGCAATCAGCCCCAGCATTTT. Translated, it gives CASSFGGRGDSNQPQHF. Supplemented by reference TRBV28 and TRBJ1-5, the full variable domain reads DVKVTQSSRYLVKRTGEKVFLECVQDMDHENMFWYRQDPGLGLRLIYFSYDVKMKEKGDIPEGYSVSREKKERFSLILESASTNQTSMYLCASSFGGRGDSNQPQHFGDGTRLSIL.

The chain uses TRBV6-5 and TRBJ2-5; 11 positions match TRBD2. The V and J ends lost 4 bases and 4 bases, in that order; junction bases with no gene match: 5. The germline V gene encodes CDR1 MNHEY and CDR2 SVGAGI. The CDR3 loop spans 15 amino acids. Here the CDR3 reads CASSSLAGAAETQYF. The CDR3 DNA is TGTGCCAGCAGTTCACTAGCGGGGGCTGCAGAGACCCAGTACTTC.